This T cell receptor beta chain was recovered during a study of cytomegalovirus exposure and HLA in healthy donors. Broader study findings: In an earlier analysis, about 90% or about 30%: the productive usage of most TCR beta V segments. Looking again later, the authors saw that most CMV-associated TCR beta chains seemed HLA-restricted.

The count of this clone is one. The target antigen is unknown. Germline CDR1 SGHRS, CDR2 YFSETQ. V lost 3 bases, J lost 4 bases, and 6 bases stayed unmatched. The length of the CDR3 is 16 residues. 13 Jbeta primers and 60 Vbeta primers were used for the PCR. TCRdb keeps only in-frame clones here, not all; method: immunoSEQ multiplex PCR. The table lists around 200,000 clones, just under 75% of them singletons. The chain couples TRBV5-1 to TRBJ2-3; 12 nucleotides align to TRBD1. Sequencing was carried out using PBMCs. The receptor was derived from a man younger than 40 in good health and CMV-seropositive. This CDR3 is CASSWGTGGEADTQYF. In nucleotides, the CDR3 is TGCGCCAGCAGCTGGGGGACAGGGGGCGAAGCAGATACGCAGTATTTT.